A single sample gave rise to the 2 T cell receptor beta chains below, sequenced in a study of cytomegalovirus exposure and HLA in healthy donors. Primers for the PCR totalled 60 Vbeta and 13 Jbeta. Data came from immunoSEQ multiplex PCR; TCRdb stores just in-frame clones and leaves some out. Among approximately 190,000 clones, more than 65% were seen once, and the ten largest hold roughly 3.1%. What was sequenced was PBMCs. The receptors shown here come from a man aged 35-49 years in good health and CMV-seropositive.

This chain connects TRBV27 to TRBJ2-7; tentative D call: TRBD1 (6 bases). CDR1 MNHEY and CDR2 SMNVEV come from the germline V gene (reference sequence). The CDR3 loop spans 13 amino acids. V lost 6 bases, J lost 5 bases, and 14 bases lay in between. In DNA form, the CDR3 reads TGTGCCAGCAGAAAAACAGGGACCCACGAGCAGTACTTC. It codes for CASRKTGTHEQYF.

This chain joins TRBV2 and TRBJ1-3, with a possible D match to TRBD1 (5 bases). This CDR3 region has 15 residues. Germline V gene sequence: CDR1 SNHLY, CDR2 FYNNEI. Trimming removed 6 bases from V and 0 bases from J, with 12 bases in between. Here the CDR3 DNA reads TGTGCCAGCAGCCCCCAAGGGGTCTCTGGAAACACCATATATTTT. Translated, it gives CASSPQGVSGNTIYF.